This TCR beta chain was recovered during a study of blood T cell repertoires in COVID-19. Germline loops: CDR1 GTSNPN, CDR2 SVGIG (reference sequence). The CDR3 contains 14 residues. Data came from immunoSEQ multiplex PCR; TCRdb stores just in-frame clones and leaves some out. The sample comprises about 95,000 clones, about four fifths of which are singletons, and 4% to 5.5% rests with the top ten. This sequence joins TRBV30 and TRBJ2-1; D perhaps matches TRBD2 (6 bases). This clonotype was sampled from a man older than 75 with COVID-19, enrolled during active disease. Sequenced sample: peripheral blood. The CDR3 sequence: CAGRLLVSYNEQFF. CDR3 bases: TGTGCAGGGAGGCTGTTGGTTTCCTACAATGAGCAGTTCTTC.